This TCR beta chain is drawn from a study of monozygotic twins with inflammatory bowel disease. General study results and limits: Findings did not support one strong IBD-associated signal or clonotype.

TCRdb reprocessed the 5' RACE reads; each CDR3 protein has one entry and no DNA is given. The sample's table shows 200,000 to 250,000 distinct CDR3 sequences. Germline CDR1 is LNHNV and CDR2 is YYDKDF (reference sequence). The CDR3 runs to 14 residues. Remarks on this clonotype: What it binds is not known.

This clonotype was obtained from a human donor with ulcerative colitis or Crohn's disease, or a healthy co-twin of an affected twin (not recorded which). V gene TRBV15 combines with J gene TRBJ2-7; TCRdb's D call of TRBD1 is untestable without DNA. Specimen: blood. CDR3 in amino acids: CATRTGTGAYEQYF.